Many counts were recorded for the clone carrying this T cell receptor beta chain. Its specificity is not known. Time point described: persistent/refractory GD, antithyroid drugs over 5 years with positive TRAb. RNA extracted from PBMCs served as the sequencing template. One endocrinology department in Xi'an, China, was where patients came from. The authors built TCR beta libraries using iRepertoire HTBI primers and Arm-PCR of CDR3 regions. From the multiplex PCR reads, TCRdb called clonotypes with MiXCR, one entry per CDR3 protein. This sample has a few hundred thousand distinct CDR3 sequences, with around 20% found just once. The data were obtained in a study of regulatory T cells in long-lasting Graves disease. Looking at the study overall: Persistent cases were those of Graves' disease that involved over 5 years of antithyroid drugs with positive TSH receptor antibodies. General observations from the study: Sharing of public clonotypes was greater in persistent patients (about 3,000) than in new patients (around 1,000). Persistent Graves' patients showed less TCR diversity than newly diagnosed ones.

With 5 bases clipped from V and 6 bases from J, the junction kept 0 bases outside the gene matches. Per the germline V gene, CDR1 is GTSNPN and CDR2 is SVGIG (reference sequence). The CDR3 extends over 11 amino acids. The sample consisted of peripheral blood mononuclear cells (PBMCs), taken when the disease was refractory, from a patient treated with antithyroid drugs. The chain recombines TRBV30 with TRBJ2-4; the match to TRBD1 covers 8 bases. The sequence came from a female donor with Graves disease. This chain's CDR3 is CAWGQGNIQYF. CDR3 coding DNA: TGTGCCTGGGGACAGGGAAACATTCAGTACTTC.